The entry below describes one TCR beta chain. This CDR3 has 12 amino acids. Germline V CDR1 and CDR2: SQVTM, ANQGSEA. Trimming stripped 4 bases from V and 3 bases from J, with 9 bases between. Using immunoSEQ multiplex PCR, the repertoire was profiled, and TCRdb retains in-frame clones only, with some absent. The sample consists of 30,000 or so clones, 80% to 90% of them appearing once. These data originate in a study of blood T cell repertoires in COVID-19. Study-wide context: Spain, Italy and the United States supplied samples that represented acute and convalescent COVID-19.

The source material was peripheral blood. The sequence was obtained from a middle-aged woman with active or convalescent COVID-19. J is TRBJ1-2 and V is TRBV29-1; no reliable D call. CDR3 DNA sequence: TGCAGCGTTGTACCCCGCGACTATGGCTACACCTTC. It encodes CSVVPRDYGYTF. The entire variable domain, with the rest obtained from reference TRBV29-1 and TRBJ1-2, is as follows: SAVISQKPSRDICQRGTSLTIQCQVDSQVTMMFWYRQQPGQSLTLIATANQGSEATYESGFVIDKFPISRPNLTFSTLTVSNMSPEDSSIYLCSVVPRDYGYTFGSGTRLTVV.